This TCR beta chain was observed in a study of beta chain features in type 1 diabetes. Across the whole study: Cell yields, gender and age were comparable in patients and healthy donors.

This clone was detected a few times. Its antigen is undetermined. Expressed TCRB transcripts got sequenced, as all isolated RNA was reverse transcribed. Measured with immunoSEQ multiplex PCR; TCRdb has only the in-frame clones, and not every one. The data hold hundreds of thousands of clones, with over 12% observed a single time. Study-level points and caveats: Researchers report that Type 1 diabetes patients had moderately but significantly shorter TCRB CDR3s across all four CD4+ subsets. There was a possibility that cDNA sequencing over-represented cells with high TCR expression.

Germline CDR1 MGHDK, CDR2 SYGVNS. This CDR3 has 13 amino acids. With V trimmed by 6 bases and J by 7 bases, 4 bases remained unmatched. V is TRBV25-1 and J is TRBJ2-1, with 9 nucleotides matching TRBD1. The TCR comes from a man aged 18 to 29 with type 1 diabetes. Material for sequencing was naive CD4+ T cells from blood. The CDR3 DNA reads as TGTGCCAGCAGGGGACAGGGTTGGAATGAGCAGTTCTTC. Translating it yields CASRGQGWNEQFF.